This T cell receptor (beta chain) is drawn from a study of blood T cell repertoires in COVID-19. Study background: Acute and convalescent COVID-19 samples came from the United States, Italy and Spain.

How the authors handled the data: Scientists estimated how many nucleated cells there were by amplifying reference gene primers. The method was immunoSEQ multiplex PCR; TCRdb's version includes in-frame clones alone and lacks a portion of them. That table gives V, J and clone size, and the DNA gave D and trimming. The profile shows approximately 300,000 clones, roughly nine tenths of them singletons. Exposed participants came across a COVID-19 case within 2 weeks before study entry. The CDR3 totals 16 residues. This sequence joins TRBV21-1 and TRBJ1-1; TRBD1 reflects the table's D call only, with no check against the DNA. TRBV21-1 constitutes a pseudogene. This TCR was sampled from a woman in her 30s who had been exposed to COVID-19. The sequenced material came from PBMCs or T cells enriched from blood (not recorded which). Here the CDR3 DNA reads TGTGCCAGCAGCAAAGTTAAGGACAGGGGAGTGACTGAAGCTTTCTTT. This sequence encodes CASSKVKDRGVTEAFF.